This record looks at one TCR beta chain sequence and its context. The target of this receptor is not known. No base quality information exists; no much larger clone differs at one position. For sequencing, an Illumina NovaSeq 6000 was employed. TCRalpha and TCRbeta cDNA libraries were constructed by 5'RACE with constant-segment primers, with sample barcodes and unique molecular identifiers being introduced. Trizol reagent was used to extract RNA from every sample. Amplification of the libraries took two PCR steps, and the second step added a second sample barcode plus Illumina TruSeq adapters. The libraries were sequenced on an Illumina NovaSeq using 2 x 150 bp paired-end reads. The study's processing was this. Demultiplexing of reads and collapsing into UMI-guided consensus sequences were performed with migec v1.2.7. Using mixcr v2.1.11, UMI consensuses were aligned to TRA and TRB V and J templates and then assembled into clonotypes. Expanded or contracted clonotypes were those called significant by both edgeR and NoisET, with noise models trained on biological replicates. For edgeR calls, the thresholds were a false discovery rate-adjusted p below 0.01 and a log2 fold-change of 1. As an exploratory analysis of dynamics, PCA with hierarchical clustering was applied to max-normalized trajectories of the 1000 most abundant clonotypes. Separately sequenced CD4+ and CD8+ repertoires were used to assign a CD4 or CD8 phenotype to each responding clone. Using fastp at Q25 and MiXCR, TCRdb reprocessed the public reads and kept productive beta chains. Entries that share a CDR3 protein sequence are merged under the most common genes and DNA. TCRdb, not the original authors, processed these V and J calls. This sample lists 400,000 to 550,000 distinct CDR3 sequences; more than 20% were detected once. Jointly, the top ten make up around 13% of the sample.

The CDR3 starts with the cysteine, ends with the phenylalanine, and has 17 residues. The kept DNA is CDR3 alone, 51 bases in frame from the first base. Germline trimming amounts to 4 bases on V and 3 bases on J, with 14 as the count of junction bases outside the gene matches. The germline V gene gives CDR1 as ENHRY and CDR2 as SYGVKD. Ficoll-Paque density gradient centrifugation was the method used to isolate PBMCs. This sample is part of a study of T-cell memory formation after mild COVID-19 (dated by TCRdb to the early 2020s). Concerning the study at large: Most TCR sequence clusters were specific to one of the two donors. Two young, previously healthy adult volunteers, one female and one male, were included in the cohort. T-cell clones expanding and contracting after mild COVID-19 in a couple of donors were tracked by longitudinal TCRalpha and TCRbeta repertoire sequencing. Summary of the overall study and its limitations: Contracting CD4+ clones turned up mainly in the CM and EM memory subsets, whereas EMRA was where CD8+ clones were enriched. Only a couple of mild cases were covered in the study, and larger cohorts including severe cases with pre-infection samples were considered necessary. SARS-CoV-2 specificity was not confirmed for the second-wave clones peaking on day 37. Balanced CD4/CD8 phenotypes were observed for clones contracting from day 15 to 85, whereas a bias towards CD4+ was observed for a second wave of clones expanding from day 15 to 37. Some responding clones were detected in pre-infection memory, suggesting pre-existing cross-reactive memory T cells joined the SARS-CoV-2 response.

The TCR originated in an adult woman who had mild COVID-19 (a few samples of this study predate the infection). The sample titles of this study are shuffled in the database, so cell type and time point are left out; the donor was told from shared clones. The sequenced sample consisted of PBMCs or a T cell subset sorted from them (not recorded which). The chain was built from TRBV10-3 and TRBJ2-7, and TRBD1 matches 8 of the central bases. The CDR3 loop reads CAISVQLRGQGGYEQYF. The sequenced DNA is TGTGCCATCAGTGTTCAGCTCCGCGGACAGGGTGGCTACGAGCAGTACTTC.